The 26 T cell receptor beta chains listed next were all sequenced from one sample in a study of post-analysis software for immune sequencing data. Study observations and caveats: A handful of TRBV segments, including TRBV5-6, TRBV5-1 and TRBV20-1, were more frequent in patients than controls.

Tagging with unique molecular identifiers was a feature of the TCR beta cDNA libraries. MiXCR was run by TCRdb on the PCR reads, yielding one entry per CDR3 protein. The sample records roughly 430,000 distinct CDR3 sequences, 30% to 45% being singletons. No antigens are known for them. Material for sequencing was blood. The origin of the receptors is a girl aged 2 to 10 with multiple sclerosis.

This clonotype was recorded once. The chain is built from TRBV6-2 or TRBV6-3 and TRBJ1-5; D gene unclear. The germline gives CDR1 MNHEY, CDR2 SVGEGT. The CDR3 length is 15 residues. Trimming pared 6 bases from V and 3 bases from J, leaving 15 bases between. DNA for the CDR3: TGTGCCAGCAGCCCTGCCAGGAACACCAATCAGCCCCAGCATTTT. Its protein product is CASSPARNTNQPQHF.

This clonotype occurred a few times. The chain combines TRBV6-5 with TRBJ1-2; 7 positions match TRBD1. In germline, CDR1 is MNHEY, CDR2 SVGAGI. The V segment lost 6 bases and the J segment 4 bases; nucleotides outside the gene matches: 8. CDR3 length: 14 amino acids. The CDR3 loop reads CASSRGQQFYGYTF. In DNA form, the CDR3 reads TGTGCCAGCAGCAGGGGACAGCAGTTCTATGGCTACACCTTC.

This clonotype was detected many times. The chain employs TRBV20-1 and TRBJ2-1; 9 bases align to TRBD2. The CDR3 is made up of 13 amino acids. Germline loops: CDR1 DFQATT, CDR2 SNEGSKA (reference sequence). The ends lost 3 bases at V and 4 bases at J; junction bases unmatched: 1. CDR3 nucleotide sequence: TGCAGTGCTAGGCTAGCGGGATACAATGAGCAGTTCTTC. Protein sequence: CSARLAGYNEQFF.

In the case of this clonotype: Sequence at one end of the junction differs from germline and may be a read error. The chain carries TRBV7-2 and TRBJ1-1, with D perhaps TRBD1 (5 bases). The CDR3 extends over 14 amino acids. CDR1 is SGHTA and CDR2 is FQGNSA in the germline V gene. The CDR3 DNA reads TGTGCCGGCAGCTTCTCAGGGTCGAACACTGAAGCTTTCTTT. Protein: CAGSFSGSNTEAFF.

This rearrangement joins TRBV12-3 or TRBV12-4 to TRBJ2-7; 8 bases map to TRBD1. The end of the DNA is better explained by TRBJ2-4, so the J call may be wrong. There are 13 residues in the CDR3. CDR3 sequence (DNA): TGTGCCAGCAGAACGACAGGGGAAAACATTCAGTACTTC. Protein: CASRTTGENIQYF.

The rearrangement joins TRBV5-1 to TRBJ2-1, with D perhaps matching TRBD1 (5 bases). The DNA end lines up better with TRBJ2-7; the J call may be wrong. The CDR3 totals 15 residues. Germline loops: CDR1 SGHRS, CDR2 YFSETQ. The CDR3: CASSLEGNSYNEQYF. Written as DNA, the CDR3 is TGCGCCAGCAGCTTGGAGGGGAATAGTTACAATGAGCAGTACTTC.

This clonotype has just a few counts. CDR3 protein: CASSLDQSGSYEQYF. The CDR3 coding sequence is TGCGCCAGCAGCTTGGATCAATCGGGGTCCTACGAGCAGTACTTC. The rearrangement uses TRBV5-1 and TRBJ2-7; TRBD2 might be the D (5 bases). Trimming pared 0 bases from V and 1 base from J, leaving 11 bases between. Germline V CDR1 and CDR2: SGHRS, YFSETQ. The CDR3 covers 15 residues.

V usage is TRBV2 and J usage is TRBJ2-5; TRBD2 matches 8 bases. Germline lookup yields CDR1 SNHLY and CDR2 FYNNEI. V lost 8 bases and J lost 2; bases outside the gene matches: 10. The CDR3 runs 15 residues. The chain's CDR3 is CASRPGGGHQETQYF. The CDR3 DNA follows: TGTGCCAGCCGGCCGGGGGGGGGCCATCAAGAGACCCAGTACTTC.

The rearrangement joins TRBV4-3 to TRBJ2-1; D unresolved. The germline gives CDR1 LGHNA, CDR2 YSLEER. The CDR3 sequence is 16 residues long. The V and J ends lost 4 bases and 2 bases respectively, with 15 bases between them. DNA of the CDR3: TGCGCCAGCAGCCTCTCTTATCCGGTCGCCTACAATGAGCAGTTCTTC. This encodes CASSLSYPVAYNEQFF.

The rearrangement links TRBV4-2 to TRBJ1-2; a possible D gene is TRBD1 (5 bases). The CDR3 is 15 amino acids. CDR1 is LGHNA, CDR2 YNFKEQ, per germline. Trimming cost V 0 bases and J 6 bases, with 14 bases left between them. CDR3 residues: CASSQDLGVLDGYTF. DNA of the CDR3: TGTGCCAGCAGCCAAGATTTGGGGGTACTGGATGGCTACACCTTC.

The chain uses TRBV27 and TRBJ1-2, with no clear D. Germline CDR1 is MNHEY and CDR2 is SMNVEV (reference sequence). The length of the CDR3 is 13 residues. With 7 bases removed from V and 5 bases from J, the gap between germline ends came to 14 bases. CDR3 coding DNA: TGTGCCAGCAAACCCTTGGGGAGGTATGGCTACACCTTC. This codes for CASKPLGRYGYTF.

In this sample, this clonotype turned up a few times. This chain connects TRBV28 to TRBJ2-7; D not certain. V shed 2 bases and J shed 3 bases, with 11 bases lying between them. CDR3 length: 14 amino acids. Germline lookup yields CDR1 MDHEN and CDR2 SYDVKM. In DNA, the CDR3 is TGTGCCAGCAGTTTAGATGGCGGCTACTACGAGCAGTACTTC. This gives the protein CASSLDGGYYEQYF.

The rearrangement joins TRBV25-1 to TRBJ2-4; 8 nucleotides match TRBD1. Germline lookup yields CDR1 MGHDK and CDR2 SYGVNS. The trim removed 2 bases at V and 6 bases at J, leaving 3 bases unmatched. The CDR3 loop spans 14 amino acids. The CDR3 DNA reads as TGTGCCAGCAGTGAAAAAACAGGGGGAAACATTCAGTACTTC. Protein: CASSEKTGGNIQYF. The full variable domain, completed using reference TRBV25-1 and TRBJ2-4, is EADIYQTPRYLVIGTGKKITLECSQTMGHDKMYWYQQDPGMELHLIHYSYGVNSTEKGDLSSESTVSRIRTEHFPLTLESARPSHTSQYLCASSEKTGGNIQYFGAGTRLSVL.

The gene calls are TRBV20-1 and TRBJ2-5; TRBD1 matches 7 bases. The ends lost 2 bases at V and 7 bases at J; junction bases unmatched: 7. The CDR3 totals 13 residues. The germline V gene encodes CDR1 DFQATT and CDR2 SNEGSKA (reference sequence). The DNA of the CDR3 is TGCAGTGCTAGACCGACAGGGTATGGGACCCAGTACTTC. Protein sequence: CSARPTGYGTQYF.

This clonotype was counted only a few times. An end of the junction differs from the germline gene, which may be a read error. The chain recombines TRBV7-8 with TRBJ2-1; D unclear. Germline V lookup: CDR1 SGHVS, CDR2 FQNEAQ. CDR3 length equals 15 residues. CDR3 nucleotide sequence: TGTGCCAGCAGCTTCGCCCGGGCCACCTACAATAAGCAGTTCTTC. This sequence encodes CASSFARATYNKQFF.

CDR3 residues: CSVPTTLGRESTDTQYF. As DNA, the CDR3 is TGCAGCGTTCCTACAACACTGGGACGGGAGAGCACAGATACGCAGTATTTT. This chain uses TRBV29-1 with TRBJ2-3; a possible D gene is TRBD2 (6 bases). Germline values: CDR1 SQVTM, CDR2 ANQGSEA. V lost 5 bases and J lost 0, with 21 bases in between. CDR3 length: 17 residues.

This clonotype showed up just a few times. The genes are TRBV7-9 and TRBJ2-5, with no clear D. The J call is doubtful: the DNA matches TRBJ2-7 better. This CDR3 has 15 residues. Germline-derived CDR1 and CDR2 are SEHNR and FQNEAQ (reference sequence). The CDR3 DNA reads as TGTGCCAGCAGCTTAGTTCTGGGCGCCAGTTACGAGCAGTACTTC. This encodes CASSLVLGASYEQYF.

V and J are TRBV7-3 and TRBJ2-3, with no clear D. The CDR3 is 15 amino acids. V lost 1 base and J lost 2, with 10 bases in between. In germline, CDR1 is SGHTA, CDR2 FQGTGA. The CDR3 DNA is TGTGCCAGCAGCTTAATAGAATCGGCCACAGATACGCAGTATTTT. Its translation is CASSLIESATDTQYF.

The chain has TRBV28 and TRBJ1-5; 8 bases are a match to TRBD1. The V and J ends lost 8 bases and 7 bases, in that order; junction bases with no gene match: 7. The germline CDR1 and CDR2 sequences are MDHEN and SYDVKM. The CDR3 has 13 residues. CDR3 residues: CASVTGGHQPQHF. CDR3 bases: TGTGCCAGCGTAACAGGGGGACACCAGCCCCAGCATTTT.

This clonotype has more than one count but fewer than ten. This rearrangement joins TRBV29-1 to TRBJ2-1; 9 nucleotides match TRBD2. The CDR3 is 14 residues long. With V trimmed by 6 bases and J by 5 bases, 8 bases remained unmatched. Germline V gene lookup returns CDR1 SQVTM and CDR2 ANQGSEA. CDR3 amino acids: CSVARTSDHNEQFF. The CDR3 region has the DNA TGCAGCGTCGCACGGACTAGCGACCACAATGAGCAGTTCTTC.

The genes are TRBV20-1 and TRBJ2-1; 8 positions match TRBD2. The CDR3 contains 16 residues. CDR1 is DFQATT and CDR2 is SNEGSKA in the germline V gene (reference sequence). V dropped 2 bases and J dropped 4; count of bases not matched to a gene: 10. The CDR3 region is CSARQYGGALYNEQFF. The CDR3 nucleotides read TGCAGTGCTAGACAATACGGGGGGGCCTTGTACAATGAGCAGTTCTTC.

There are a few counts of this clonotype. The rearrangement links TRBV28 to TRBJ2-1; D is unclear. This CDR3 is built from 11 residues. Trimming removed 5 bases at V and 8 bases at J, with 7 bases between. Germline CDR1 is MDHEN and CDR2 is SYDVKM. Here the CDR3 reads CASSVIHEQFF. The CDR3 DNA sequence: TGTGCCAGCAGTGTCATCCATGAGCAGTTCTTC.

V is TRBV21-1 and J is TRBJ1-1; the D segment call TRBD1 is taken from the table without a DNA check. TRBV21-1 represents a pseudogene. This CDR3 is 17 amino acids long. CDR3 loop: CASSKDTYKGQDTEAFF. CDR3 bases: TGTGCCAGCAGCAAAGATACGTATAAGGGGCAGGACACTGAAGCTTTCTTT.

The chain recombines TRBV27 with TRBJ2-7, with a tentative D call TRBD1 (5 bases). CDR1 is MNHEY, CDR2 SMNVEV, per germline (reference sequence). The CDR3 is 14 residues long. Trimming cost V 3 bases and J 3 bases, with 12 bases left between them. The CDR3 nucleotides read TGTGCCAGCAGTTTCCGGCAGGGCTTCTACGAGCAGTACTTC. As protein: CASSFRQGFYEQYF.

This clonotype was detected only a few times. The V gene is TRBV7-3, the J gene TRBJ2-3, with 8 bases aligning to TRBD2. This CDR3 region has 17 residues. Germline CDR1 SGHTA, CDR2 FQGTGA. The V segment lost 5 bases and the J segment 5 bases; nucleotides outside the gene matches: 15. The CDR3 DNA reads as TGTGCCAGCAGCCCGACTCAGTTGCGGGGGGCTCTAGATACGCAGTATTTT. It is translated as CASSPTQLRGALDTQYF.

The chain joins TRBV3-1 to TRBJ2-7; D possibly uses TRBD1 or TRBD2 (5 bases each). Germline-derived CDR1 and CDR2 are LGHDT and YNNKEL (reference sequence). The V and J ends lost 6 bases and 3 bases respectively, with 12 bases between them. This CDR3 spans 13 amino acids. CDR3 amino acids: CASRWGSNYEQYF. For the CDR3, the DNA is TGTGCCAGCAGGTGGGGGAGTAACTACGAGCAGTACTTC.